This TCR beta chain was profiled in a study of CD8+ T cells in alopecia areata. Looking at the study overall: Tofacitinib administration to treated patients was oral, at 5 to 10 mg twice daily.

CD4+ and CD8+ T cells were sorted from PBMCs stained for CD3, CD4 and CD8. RNA was isolated and reverse transcribed to cDNA, the sequencing template. Profiled with immunoSEQ multiplex PCR; TCRdb holds only in-frame clones, not every one. The data show 120,000 to 150,000 clones, roughly 48% seen once. The length of the CDR3 is 12 residues. Germline V gene data show CDR1 as PRHDT and CDR2 as FYEKMQ (reference sequence). Trimming took 0 bases from V and 4 from J, leaving 4 bases between them. This clone came up a few times. Its antigen is undetermined. Other DNA sequences in the same sample also yield this CDR3. Study-wide results and caveats: Normal-skin resident alphabeta T cells also appear among scalp sample sequences.

The clonotype comes from a human donor with alopecia areata. Sequencing was performed on CD4+ T cells sorted from blood. J is TRBJ2-7 and V is TRBV13, with no clear D. The CDR3 sequence: CASSLGQYEQYF. CDR3 sequence (DNA): TGTGCCAGCAGCTTAGGCCAATACGAGCAGTACTTC.